What follows are 30 T cell receptor beta chains derived from one specimen sequenced in a study of PD-L1 blockade in urothelial cancer. Clones were sequenced by immunoSEQ multiplex PCR, and TCRdb holds only the in-frame ones, with some missing. The table lists tens of thousands of clones, roughly 82% of them singletons, with 9% to 9.5% in the top ten. This sample comprised PBMCs, obtained around atezolizumab (anti-PD-L1) treatment. The receptors were sampled from a man in his sixties or seventies with urothelial cancer.

The rearrangement uses TRBV5-4 and TRBJ2-5; 7 nucleotides line up with TRBD2. The germline CDR1 and CDR2 sequences are SGHNT and YYREEE (reference sequence). CDR3 length equals 15 residues. V lost 4 bases, J lost 1 base, and 7 bases stayed unmatched. This CDR3 reads CASSPGGTTQETQYF. DNA of the CDR3: TGTGCCAGCAGCCCCGGGGGGACCACCCAAGAGACCCAGTACTTC. The full variable domain, completed using reference TRBV5-4 and TRBJ2-5, is ETGVTQSPTHLIKTRGQQVTLRCSSQSGHNTVSWYQQALGQGPQFIFQYYREEENGRGNFPPRFSGLQFPNYSSELNVNALELDDSALYLCASSPGGTTQETQYFGPGTRLLVL.

J is TRBJ2-2 and V is TRBV7-2, with 9 bases that match TRBD2. This CDR3 spans 15 amino acids. Germline loops: CDR1 SGHTA, CDR2 FQGNSA. V shed 3 bases and J 4 bases; nucleotides not matched to a gene: 3. For the CDR3, the DNA is TGTGCCAGCAGCTTTAGCGGGAGTGGCACCGGGGAGCTGTTTTTT. Protein sequence: CASSFSGSGTGELFF. The full variable domain, in which reference TRBV7-2 and TRBJ2-2 provide the parts outside the CDR3, is GAGVSQSPSNKVTEKGKDVELRCDPISGHTALYWYRQSLGQGLEFLIYFQGNSAPDKSGLPSDRFSAERTGGSVSTLTIQRTQQEDSAVYLCASSFSGSGTGELFFGEGSRLTVL.

V usage is TRBV4-1 and J usage is TRBJ2-5; perhaps TRBD1 as D (7 bases). CDR1 is MGHRA, CDR2 YSYEKL, per germline. V was pared by 1 base and J by 2 bases, with 14 bases between. The CDR3 sequence is 16 residues long. The CDR3 is CASSQVPTGTQETQYF. DNA for the CDR3: TGCGCCAGCAGCCAAGTTCCGACAGGGACTCAAGAGACCCAGTACTTC.

This chain connects TRBV7-3 to TRBJ2-5; TRBD1 matches 11 bases. This CDR3 is built from 16 residues. V was clipped by 5 bases and J by 5 bases; unmatched bases: 10. Germline V lookup: CDR1 SGHTA, CDR2 FQGTGA. Here the CDR3 reads CASSPTGQGARETQYF. The CDR3 DNA reads as TGTGCCAGCAGCCCCACCGGACAGGGGGCGCGTGAGACCCAGTACTTC.

The chain has TRBV11-2 and TRBJ1-4; D might be TRBD1 (5 bases). V was trimmed by 5 bases and J by 8 bases, leaving 15 bases between them. The CDR3 runs 14 residues. CDR1 is SGHAT, CDR2 FQNNGV, per germline. CDR3 DNA: TGTGCCAGCAGCGGTCCCAGGGTAGAGGAAAAACTGTTTTTT. Its translation: CASSGPRVEEKLFF.

The chain links TRBV28 to TRBJ2-7; 10 nucleotides match TRBD2. The CDR3 spans 13 residues. Germline V lookup: CDR1 MDHEN, CDR2 SYDVKM. The junction had 1 base not matched to a gene; V was cut back by 8 bases and J by 0 bases. CDR3 region: CASWTSGSYEQYF. In DNA form, the CDR3 reads TGTGCCAGCTGGACTAGCGGCTCCTACGAGCAGTACTTC.

This clone was observed a handful of times. The J gene is TRBJ2-7, the V gene TRBV5-5, with 10 positions matching TRBD2. This CDR3 contains 18 residues. Germline CDR1 SGHKS, CDR2 YYEKEE (reference sequence). V gave up 4 bases and J gave up 0 bases; unmatched junction bases: 13. As DNA, the CDR3 is TGTGCCAGCAGCCCCCCAGGGGCTAGCGGGAGCCCCTCCTACGAGCAGTACTTC. Protein sequence: CASSPPGASGSPSYEQYF. The entire variable domain, with the rest obtained from reference TRBV5-5 and TRBJ2-7, is as follows: DAGVTQSPTHLIKTRGQQVTLRCSPISGHKSVSWYQQVLGQGPQFIFQYYEKEERGRGNFPDRFSARQFPNYSSELNVNALLLGDSALYLCASSPPGASGSPSYEQYFGPGTRLTVT.

The rearrangement joins TRBV7-2 to TRBJ2-3; 8 bases are shared with TRBD1. Germline CDR1 is SGHTA and CDR2 is FQGNSA. There are 14 residues in the CDR3. V was clipped by 3 bases and J by 3 bases; unmatched bases: 2. DNA of the CDR3: TGTGCCAGCAGCTTGAACAGGGGGACAGATACGCAGTATTTT. Translating gives CASSLNRGTDTQYF.

The chain recombines TRBV18 with TRBJ1-1; D possibly corresponds to TRBD1 (5 bases). V was pared by 5 bases and J by 1 base, with 11 bases between. CDR3 length: 14 residues. Germline CDR1 and CDR2: KGHSH and LQKENI. This CDR3 is CASSTGGRNTEAFF. In nucleotides, the CDR3 is TGTGCCAGCTCAACCGGGGGGAGGAACACTGAAGCTTTCTTT.

V is TRBV7-2 and J is TRBJ2-3, with TRBD2 matching 12 bases. The CDR3 contains 16 residues. Per the germline V gene, CDR1 is SGHTA and CDR2 is FQGNSA. After removal of 5 bases from V and 9 bases from J, the junction contained 12 bases not matched to a gene. The CDR3 DNA is TGTGCCAGCAGCCCGGACCTAGCGGGGGGGCAGGAAACGCAGTATTTT. Amino acids: CASSPDLAGGQETQYF.

This sequence joins TRBV12-5 and TRBJ1-1; 7 bases are shared with TRBD1. V lost 3 bases, J lost 5 bases, and 3 bases stayed unmatched. The CDR3 extends over 13 amino acids. Per germline, CDR1 LGHNT and CDR2 FRNRAP. CDR3 DNA: TGTGCTAGTGGTTTCGAGGGGGCAACTGAAGCTTTCTTT. This sequence encodes CASGFEGATEAFF.

V is TRBV5-1 and J is TRBJ2-7; 7 bases are a match to TRBD1. Trimming took 3 bases from V and 6 from J; bases not matched to a gene: 12. Germline CDR1 is SGHRS and CDR2 is YFSETQ. The CDR3 length is 15 residues. CDR3: CASSYTRQGMGEQYF. The CDR3 nucleotides read TGCGCCAGCAGCTACACCCGACAGGGTATGGGCGAGCAGTACTTC. The variable domain in full, with the rest retrieved from reference TRBV5-1 and TRBJ2-7, is KAGVTQTPRYLIKTRGQQVTLSCSPISGHRSVSWYQQTPGQGLQFLFEYFSETQRNKGNFPGRFSGRQFSNSRSEMNVSTLELGDSALYLCASSYTRQGMGEQYFGPGTRLTVT.

The chain uses TRBV5-4 and TRBJ1-2; TRBD1 agrees at 7 bases. The CDR3 covers 14 residues. V dropped 6 bases and J dropped 5; count of bases not matched to a gene: 10. Germline CDR1 and CDR2: SGHNT and YYREEE (reference sequence). The chain's CDR3 is CASTEGGAQYGYTF. Written as DNA, the CDR3 is TGTGCCAGCACCGAAGGGGGCGCTCAGTATGGCTACACCTTC.

J is TRBJ2-1 and V is TRBV7-8, with D maybe TRBD2 (6 bases). The CDR3 consists of 13 residues. Germline lookup yields CDR1 SGHVS and CDR2 FQNEAQ. V dropped 1 base and J dropped 9 bases, with 10 bases sitting between them. CDR3 DNA: TGTGCCAGCAGCTTAGGGGACGGGAGTGAGCAGTTCTTC. Protein sequence: CASSLGDGSEQFF.

The genes are TRBV7-2 and TRBJ2-5; D is undetermined. Germline CDR1 reads SGHTA; CDR2 reads FQGNSA. The V and J ends lost 5 bases and 4 bases respectively, with 11 bases between them. This CDR3 contains 13 residues. The CDR3, as DNA: TGTGCCAGCAGCCAGGCAACGCGAGAGACCCAGTACTTC. Residues: CASSQATRETQYF.

The chain has TRBV6-1 and TRBJ1-2, with a tentative D call TRBD1 (6 bases). The CDR3 runs 13 residues. The germline CDR1 and CDR2 sequences are MNHNS and SASEGT. The ends were cut back, 6 bases at V and 3 bases at J, with 11 bases in the middle. The CDR3 DNA reads as TGTGCCAGCAGACCCAGGGGTGACTATGGCTACACCTTC. Protein: CASRPRGDYGYTF.

J is TRBJ2-7 and V is TRBV5-4; TRBD1 agrees at 9 bases. Per germline, CDR1 SGHNT and CDR2 YYREEE (reference sequence). Germline trimming cut 0 bases from V and 5 bases from J; bases unmatched to any gene: 6. The CDR3 sequence is 15 residues long. DNA of the CDR3: TGTGCCAGCAGCTTGGGGGGACAGGGTGTTCACGAGCAGTACTTC. Protein: CASSLGGQGVHEQYF.

The rearrangement links TRBV6-1 to TRBJ1-1; D not resolved. The CDR3 consists of 10 residues. Deletions cut 10 bases from V and 2 bases from J, with 5 bases between. Germline CDR1 reads MNHNS; CDR2 reads SASEGT. The CDR3 here is CATLNTEAFF. CDR3 nucleotides: TGTGCCACCCTTAACACTGAAGCTTTCTTT.

The CDR3 DNA follows: TGTGCCAGCAGCTTATCTAGCGGGAGTTCGTACGAGCAGTACTTC. This gives the protein CASSLSSGSSYEQYF. The chain links TRBV7-3 to TRBJ2-7; 10 bases agree with TRBD2. The germline gives CDR1 SGHTA, CDR2 FQGTGA. The J segment lost 4 bases and the V segment lost 2 bases, leaving 5 bases of the junction unmatched. This CDR3 has 15 residues.

The J gene is TRBJ1-1, the V gene TRBV4-2, with D perhaps matching TRBD1 (5 bases). Trimming stripped 0 bases from V and 7 bases from J, with 9 bases between. The CDR3 has 13 residues. Germline V gene sequence: CDR1 LGHNA, CDR2 YNFKEQ. CDR3 nucleotide sequence: TGTGCCAGCAGCCAAGACAGGGTTAATGAAGCTTTCTTT. The encoded protein is CASSQDRVNEAFF.

The genes are TRBV7-2 and TRBJ2-5; weak D call: TRBD2 (6 bases). Germline V gene lookup returns CDR1 SGHTA and CDR2 FQGNSA. This CDR3 region has 13 residues. V lost 2 bases and J lost 5, with 9 bases in between. CDR3 in DNA: TGTGCCAGCAGCTTAAGGCGGGATGAGACCCAGTACTTC. It specifies CASSLRRDETQYF.

The chain is built from TRBV11-3 and TRBJ2-2, with 7 bases fitting TRBD1. The CDR3 covers 15 residues. CDR1 and CDR2 from the germline V gene are SGHNT and YENEEA. J lost 5 bases, V lost 8 bases, and 11 bases had no gene match. The CDR3 DNA is TGTGCCAGCGGCAAACAGGGGATTGGAACCGGGGAGCTGTTTTTT. Translated, it gives CASGKQGIGTGELFF.

The gene calls are TRBV2 and TRBJ2-5; 8 bases are a match to TRBD1. This CDR3 has 14 amino acids. V trimming: 6 bases; J trimming: 5 bases; junction bases outside the gene matches: 8. Germline V gene data show CDR1 as SNHLY and CDR2 as FYNNEI. For the CDR3, the DNA is TGTGCCAGCAGCTCGGACAGGGATGGGGAGACCCAGTACTTC. It specifies CASSSDRDGETQYF.

The chain recombines TRBV6-1 with TRBJ2-1; 11 bases are shared with TRBD2. Per the germline V gene, CDR1 is MNHNS and CDR2 is SASEGT. The CDR3 contains 15 residues. The J segment lost 3 bases and the V segment lost 6 bases, leaving 4 bases of the junction unmatched. The CDR3 protein is CASRASGGNYNEQFF. The CDR3 DNA reads as TGTGCCAGCAGGGCTAGCGGGGGGAACTACAATGAGCAGTTCTTC.

This sequence joins TRBV18 and TRBJ2-1; 10 nucleotides match TRBD1. Per the germline V gene, CDR1 is KGHSH and CDR2 is LQKENI. The J segment lost 5 bases and the V segment lost 3 bases, leaving 1 base of the junction unmatched. This CDR3 contains 14 residues. This CDR3 reads CASSPGTGDNEQFF. In nucleotides, the CDR3 is TGTGCCAGCTCACCCGGGACAGGGGACAATGAGCAGTTCTTC.

The gene calls are TRBV11-2 and TRBJ2-7; D is possibly TRBD1 (6 bases). The CDR3 covers 15 residues. V was pared by 5 bases and J by 2 bases, with 16 bases between. The germline V gene encodes CDR1 SGHAT and CDR2 FQNNGV. CDR3 loop: CASSPNLQGPYEQYF. In DNA, the CDR3 is TGTGCCAGCAGCCCTAACCTACAGGGTCCCTACGAGCAGTACTTC.

This clone appeared a few times. This chain uses TRBV18 with TRBJ2-2, with unresolved D. Germline V CDR1 and CDR2: KGHSH, LQKENI. CDR3 size: 16 residues. Trimming removed 4 bases from V and 0 bases from J, with 12 bases in between. Here the CDR3 reads CASSRGQVTNTGELFF. The DNA for the CDR3 is TGTGCCAGCTCACGTGGCCAGGTTACGAACACCGGGGAGCTGTTTTTT.

The sample holds a few counts of this clone. V is TRBV6-1 and J is TRBJ1-5; maybe TRBD1 (5 bases). Germline V lookup: CDR1 MNHNS, CDR2 SASEGT. The CDR3 is made up of 14 amino acids. With 1 base removed from V and 9 bases from J, the gap between germline ends came to 13 bases. The CDR3: CASSEGGRKGPQHF. DNA of the CDR3: TGTGCCAGCAGTGAAGGGGGGAGGAAGGGGCCCCAGCATTTT.

The chain couples TRBV11-3 to TRBJ2-6, with 13 bases aligning to TRBD2. V shed 1 base and J 2 bases; nucleotides not matched to a gene: 5. The CDR3 extends over 19 amino acids. Looked up from germline, CDR1 is SGHNT and CDR2 is YENEEA. CDR3 coding DNA: TGTGCCAGCAGCTTAGCCGGGACTAGCGGGGAGCCTGGGGCCAACGTCCTGACTTTC. Its translation: CASSLAGTSGEPGANVLTF.

In its sample, this clone was seen many times. CDR3 sequence: CASSFGQGYEQYF. For the CDR3, the DNA is TGTGCCAGCAGCTTCGGACAGGGTTACGAGCAGTACTTC. V is TRBV7-2 and J is TRBJ2-7; TRBD1 agrees at 8 bases. Looked up from germline, CDR1 is SGHTA and CDR2 is FQGNSA. J gave up 4 bases and V 3 bases, and 2 bases lay outside the gene matches. The CDR3 is 13 residues long. Full variable domain (rest looked up from reference TRBV7-2 and TRBJ2-7): GAGVSQSPSNKVTEKGKDVELRCDPISGHTALYWYRQSLGQGLEFLIYFQGNSAPDKSGLPSDRFSAERTGGSVSTLTIQRTQQEDSAVYLCASSFGQGYEQYFGPGTRLTVT.